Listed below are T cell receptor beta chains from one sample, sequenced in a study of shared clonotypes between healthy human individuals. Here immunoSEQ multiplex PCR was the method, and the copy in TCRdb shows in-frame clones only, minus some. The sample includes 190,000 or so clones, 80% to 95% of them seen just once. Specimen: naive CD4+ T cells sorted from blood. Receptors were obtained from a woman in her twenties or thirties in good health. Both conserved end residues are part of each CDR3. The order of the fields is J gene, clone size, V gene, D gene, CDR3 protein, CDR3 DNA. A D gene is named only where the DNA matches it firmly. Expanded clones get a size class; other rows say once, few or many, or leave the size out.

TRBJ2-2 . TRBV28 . CASSPYTGELFF TGTGCCAGCAGTCCGTACACCGGGGAGCTGTTTTTT
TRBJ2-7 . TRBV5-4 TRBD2 CASSPRRGGSYEQYF TGTGCCAGCAGCCCGAGGAGGGGAGGGTCCTACGAGCAGTACTTC
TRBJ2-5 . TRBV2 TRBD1 CASNRQGEETQYF TGTGCCAGCAACAGACAGGGAGAAGAGACCCAGTACTTC
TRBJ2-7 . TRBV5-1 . CASSPSRNEQYF TGCGCCAGCAGCCCTAGCAGGAACGAGCAGTACTTC
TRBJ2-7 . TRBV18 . CASSPSQGGYEQYF TGTGCCAGCTCACCCAGCCAGGGCGGATACGAGCAGTACTTC
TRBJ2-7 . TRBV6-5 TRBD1 CASRYPGQATRGEQYF TGTGCCAGCAGATACCCGGGACAGGCAACTCGCGGCGAGCAGTACTTC
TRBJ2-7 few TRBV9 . CAPRWAATYEQYF TGTGCCCCACGGTGGGCAGCGACCTACGAGCAGTACTTC
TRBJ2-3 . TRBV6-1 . CASSQSSTDTQYF TGTGCCAGCAGTCAGTCTAGCACAGATACGCAGTATTTT
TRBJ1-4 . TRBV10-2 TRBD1 CASSGNIRDRGKNGNEKLFF TGCGCCAGCAGCGGAAATATCCGGGACAGGGGGAAAAATGGTAATGAAAAACTGTTTTTT
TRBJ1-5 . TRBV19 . CASSPQGGQPQHF TGTGCCAGTAGTCCCCAGGGCGGTCAGCCCCAGCATTTT
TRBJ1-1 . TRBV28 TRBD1 CASSPGQGAQTEAFF TGTGCCAGCAGCCCGGGACAGGGGGCGCAGACTGAAGCTTTCTTT
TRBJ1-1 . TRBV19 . CASSIGGVNTEAFF TGTGCCAGTAGTATAGGAGGGGTGAACACTGAAGCTTTCTTT
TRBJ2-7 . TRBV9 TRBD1 CASSPSGQGPHEQYF TGTGCCAGCAGCCCGTCGGGACAGGGCCCCCACGAGCAGTACTTC
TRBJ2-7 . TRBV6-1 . CASSEALPGPGRAYEQYF TGTGCCAGCAGTGAAGCCCTGCCGGGCCCGGGTAGGGCTTACGAGCAGTACTTC
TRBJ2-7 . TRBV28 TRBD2 CASSLRAGAAWQYF TGTGCCAGCAGTCTGCGAGCGGGAGCCGCGTGGCAGTACTTC
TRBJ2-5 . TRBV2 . CASKFPAGQGTQYF TGTGCCAGCAAGTTCCCGGCAGGGCAAGGGACCCAGTACTTC
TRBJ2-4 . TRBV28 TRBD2 CASSPQGLAGVRNIQYF TGTGCCAGCAGTCCCCAGGGGCTAGCGGGAGTAAGAAACATTCAGTACTTC
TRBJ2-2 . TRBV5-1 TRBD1 CASSSGTAPTGELFF TGCGCCAGCAGCTCCGGGACAGCGCCCACCGGGGAGCTGTTTTTT
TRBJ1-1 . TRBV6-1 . CASTEAFF TGTGCCAGCACTGAAGCTTTCTTT
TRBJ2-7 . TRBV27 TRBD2 CASSPGLAASYEQYF TGTGCCAGCAGCCCGGGACTAGCGGCCTCCTACGAGCAGTACTTC
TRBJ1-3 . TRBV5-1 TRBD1 CASSPGTGGSDTIYF TGCGCCAGCAGCCCCGGGACAGGGGGCTCGGACACCATATATTTT
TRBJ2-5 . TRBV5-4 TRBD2 CASSFSVYVSGDQETQYF TGTGCCAGCAGCTTTTCGGTTTACGTTAGCGGGGACCAAGAGACCCAGTACTTC
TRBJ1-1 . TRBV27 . CASSGMGGNTEAFF TGTGCCAGCAGCGGAATGGGCGGGAACACTGAAGCTTTCTTT
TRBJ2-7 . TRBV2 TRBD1 CASSGSWTGTGEQYF TGTGCCAGCAGTGGTTCTTGGACAGGGACTGGGGAGCAGTACTTC
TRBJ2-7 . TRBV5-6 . CASSLKQGLRYEQYF TGTGCCAGCAGCCTAAAACAGGGCCTTCGCTACGAGCAGTACTTC
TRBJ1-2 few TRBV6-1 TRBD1 CASSDGQGYGYTF TGTGCCAGCAGTGACGGACAGGGCTATGGCTACACCTTC
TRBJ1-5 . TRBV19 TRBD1 CASSSPTGGANQPQHF TGTGCCAGTAGTTCCCCAACAGGGGGAGCGAATCAGCCCCAGCATTTT
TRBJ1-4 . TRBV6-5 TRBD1 CASSSDRRGEKLFF TGTGCCAGCAGTTCGGACAGGAGGGGTGAAAAACTGTTTTTT
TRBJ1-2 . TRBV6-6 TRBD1 CASSRGQGGDYGYTF TGTGCCAGCAGCAGGGGACAGGGGGGGGACTATGGCTACACCTTC
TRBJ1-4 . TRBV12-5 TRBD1 CASGLVPLRQGANEKLFF TGTGCTAGTGGTTTGGTACCCCTCCGACAGGGGGCGAATGAAAAACTGTTTTTT
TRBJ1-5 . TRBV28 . CASSKTTGSNQPQHF TGTGCCAGCAGTAAGACGACAGGCAGCAATCAGCCCCAGCATTTT
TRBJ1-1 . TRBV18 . CASSPGFAGLNTEAFF TGTGCCAGCTCACCGGGGTTTGCGGGACTGAACACTGAAGCTTTCTTT
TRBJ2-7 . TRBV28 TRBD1 CASSKQGYEQYF TGTGCCAGCAGCAAACAGGGGTACGAGCAGTACTTC
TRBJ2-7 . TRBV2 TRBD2 CASSYGLAGSYEQYF TGTGCCAGCAGTTACGGACTAGCGGGATCCTACGAGCAGTACTTC
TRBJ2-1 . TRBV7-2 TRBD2 CASSLTSGVYNEQFF TGTGCCAGCAGCTTGACTAGCGGGGTCTACAATGAGCAGTTCTTC
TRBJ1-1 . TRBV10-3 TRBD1 CAISDVVQGAAEAFF TGTGCCATCAGTGATGTCGTTCAGGGGGCTGCTGAAGCTTTCTTT
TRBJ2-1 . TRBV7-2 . CASSSGGNYNEQFF TGTGCCAGCAGCTCTGGCGGGAACTACAATGAGCAGTTCTTC
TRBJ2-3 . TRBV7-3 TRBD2 CASSSTGGADTQYF TGTGCCAGCAGCTCAACGGGAGGGGCGGATACGCAGTATTTT
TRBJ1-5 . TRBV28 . CASRPTGLHQPQHF TGTGCCAGCAGGCCGACAGGCCTTCATCAGCCCCAGCATTTT
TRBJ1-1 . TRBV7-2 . CASSLATAPQAFF TGTGCCAGCAGCTTAGCTACGGCGCCCCAGGCTTTCTTT
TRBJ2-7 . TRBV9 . CASSVGWDFSTYEQYF TGTGCCAGCAGCGTAGGTTGGGACTTCTCAACCTACGAGCAGTACTTC
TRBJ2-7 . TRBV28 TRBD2 CASSSSGRAGEQYF TGTGCCAGCAGTTCTAGCGGGAGGGCGGGGGAGCAGTACTTC
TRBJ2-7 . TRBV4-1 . CASSQEETTNSYEQYF TGCGCCAGCAGCCAAGAAGAAACGACTAACTCTTACGAGCAGTACTTC
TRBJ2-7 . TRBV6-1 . CASSTPGFSSYEQYF TGTGCCAGCAGTACACCGGGATTTAGCTCCTACGAGCAGTACTTC
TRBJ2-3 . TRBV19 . CASSRGGGQWADTQYF TGTGCCAGTAGCAGAGGGGGGGGACAGTGGGCAGATACGCAGTATTTT